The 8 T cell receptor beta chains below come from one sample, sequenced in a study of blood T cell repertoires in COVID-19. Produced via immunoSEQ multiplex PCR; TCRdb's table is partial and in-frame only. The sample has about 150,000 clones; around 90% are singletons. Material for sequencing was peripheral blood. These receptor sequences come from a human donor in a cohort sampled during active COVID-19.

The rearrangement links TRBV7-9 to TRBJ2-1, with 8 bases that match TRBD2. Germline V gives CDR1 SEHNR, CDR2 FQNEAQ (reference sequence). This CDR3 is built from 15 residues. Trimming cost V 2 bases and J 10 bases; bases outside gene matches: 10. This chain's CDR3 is CASSLLAGGPTEQFF. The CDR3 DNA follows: TGTGCCAGCAGCTTACTGGCGGGAGGCCCCACGGAGCAGTTCTTC.

In DNA form, the CDR3 reads TGTGCCAGCAGTTCACAGGGACGGGAGAACACTGAAGCTTTCTTT. It encodes CASSSQGRENTEAFF. This chain uses TRBV6-2 or TRBV6-3 with TRBJ1-1; TRBD1 is a possible D gene (6 bases). V was trimmed by 4 bases and J by 1 base, leaving 13 bases between them. Germline values: CDR1 MNHEY, CDR2 SVGEGT. This CDR3 is built from 15 residues.

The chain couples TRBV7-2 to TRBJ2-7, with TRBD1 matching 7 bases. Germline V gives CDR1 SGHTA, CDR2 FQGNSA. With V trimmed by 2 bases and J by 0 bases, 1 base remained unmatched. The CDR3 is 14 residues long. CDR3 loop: CASSLWDSSYEQYF. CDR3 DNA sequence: TGTGCCAGCAGCTTATGGGACAGCTCCTACGAGCAGTACTTC.

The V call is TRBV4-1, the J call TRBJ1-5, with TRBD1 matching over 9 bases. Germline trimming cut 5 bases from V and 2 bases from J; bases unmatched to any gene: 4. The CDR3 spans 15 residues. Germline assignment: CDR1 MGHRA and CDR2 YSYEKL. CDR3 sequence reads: CASSTQGAGNQPQHF. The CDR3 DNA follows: TGCGCCAGCAGCACACAGGGGGCTGGCAATCAGCCCCAGCATTTT.

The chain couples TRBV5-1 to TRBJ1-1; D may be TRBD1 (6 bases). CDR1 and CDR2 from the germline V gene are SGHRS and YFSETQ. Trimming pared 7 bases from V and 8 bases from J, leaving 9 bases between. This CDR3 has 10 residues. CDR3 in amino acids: CASQGTEAFF. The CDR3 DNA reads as TGCGCCAGCCAGGGGACGGAAGCTTTCTTT. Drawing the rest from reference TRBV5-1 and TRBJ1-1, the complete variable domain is KAGVTQTPRYLIKTRGQQVTLSCSPISGHRSVSWYQQTPGQGLQFLFEYFSETQRNKGNFPGRFSGRQFSNSRSEMNVSTLELGDSALYLCASQGTEAFFGQGTRLTVV.

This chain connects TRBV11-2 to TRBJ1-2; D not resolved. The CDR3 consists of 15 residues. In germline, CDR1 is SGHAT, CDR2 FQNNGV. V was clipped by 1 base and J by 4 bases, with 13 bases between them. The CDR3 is CASSLADDTSYGYTF. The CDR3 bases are TGTGCCAGCAGCTTAGCCGATGACACCTCCTATGGCTACACCTTC.

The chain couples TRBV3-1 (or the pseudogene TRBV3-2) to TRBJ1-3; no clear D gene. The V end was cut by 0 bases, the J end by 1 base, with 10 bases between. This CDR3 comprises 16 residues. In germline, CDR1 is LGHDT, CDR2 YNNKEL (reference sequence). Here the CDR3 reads CASSQDSSRSGNTIYF. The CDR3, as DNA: TGTGCCAGCAGCCAAGACTCCTCACGGTCTGGAAACACCATATATTTT.

The CDR3 DNA sequence: TGTGCCAGCAGCCTAGAGCCTTCCTACGAGCAGTACTTC. As protein: CASSLEPSYEQYF. The V call is TRBV13, the J call TRBJ2-7; no reliable D call. Germline loops: CDR1 PRHDT, CDR2 FYEKMQ (reference sequence). V was shortened by 5 bases and J by 1 base, with 9 bases between the two germline ends. The CDR3 is 13 residues long.